Below are 27 T cell receptor beta chains sequenced from a single sample in a study of OX40 agonist ivuxolimab in advanced cancers. The method was immunoSEQ multiplex PCR; TCRdb's version includes in-frame clones alone and lacks a portion of them. Altogether tens of thousands of clones are present, approximately 90% being singletons, with the ten largest covering 0.4% to 0.65%. The sample was CD4+ or CD8+ T cells sorted from blood, taken in a trial of the OX40 agonist ivuxolimab. These receptors originate from an adult with an advanced solid tumor such as melanoma, head and neck, liver or kidney cancer.

The V and J genes are TRBV29-1 and TRBJ2-5; D possibly corresponds to TRBD1 (5 bases). The CDR3 covers 12 residues. Between the trimmed V and J ends, which lost 6 bases and 5 bases, there was a span of 13 bases. From germline, CDR1 is SQVTM and CDR2 ANQGSEA. CDR3 in DNA: TGCAGCGTATCAGGGCCTAGTGAGACCCAGTACTTC. Its translation is CSVSGPSETQYF.

This clone was observed a handful of times. The chain combines TRBV10-3 with TRBJ2-3; 11 positions agree with TRBD2. V lost 4 bases to trimming and J lost 4 bases; unmatched junction nucleotides: 10. The CDR3 extends over 17 amino acids. Germline-derived CDR1 and CDR2 are ENHRY and SYGVKD. The CDR3 spells CAISGTTSGSWSDTQYF. The CDR3 coding sequence is TGTGCCATCAGTGGGACCACTAGCGGGAGTTGGTCAGATACGCAGTATTTT.

V gene TRBV6-5 combines with J gene TRBJ1-3, with D hard to call. V dropped 4 bases and J dropped 0 bases, with 7 bases sitting between them. The CDR3 is 14 amino acids. The V gene's germline CDR1 is MNHEY and CDR2 SVGAGI. Here the CDR3 reads CASSLGSSGNTIYF. Here the CDR3 DNA reads TGTGCCAGCAGTTTGGGAAGCTCTGGAAACACCATATATTTT.

This chain uses TRBV5-6 with TRBJ2-3; D possibly corresponds to TRBD2 (7 bases). The CDR3 is 16 residues long. CDR1 is SGHDT, CDR2 YYEEEE, per germline. Trimming stripped 6 bases from V and 5 bases from J, with 22 bases between. The CDR3 bases are TGTGCCAGCATCGCACTCAGGGGAGGGTGGCAAGATACGCAGTATTTT. Protein product: CASIALRGGWQDTQYF.

V gene TRBV19 combines with J gene TRBJ2-5; the D gene is possibly TRBD1 (6 bases). This CDR3 is 13 amino acids long. With 5 bases removed from V and 5 bases from J, the gap between germline ends came to 12 bases. Per the germline V gene, CDR1 is LNHDA and CDR2 is SQIVND (reference sequence). The CDR3 here is CASSPQGIETQYF. CDR3 DNA: TGTGCCAGTAGTCCCCAGGGGATTGAGACCCAGTACTTC.

This clone was seen only once. V gene TRBV5-6 combines with J gene TRBJ1-5; TRBD1 matches at 7 bases. The junction had 12 bases not matched to a gene; V was cut back by 4 bases and J by 2 bases. This CDR3 spans 17 amino acids. CDR1 SGHDT and CDR2 YYEEEE come from the germline V gene. In nucleotides, the CDR3 is TGTGCCAGCAGCGGGGGCTTTAACAGGGGTGGCAATCAGCCCCAGCATTTT. Its protein is CASSGGFNRGGNQPQHF.

The chain links TRBV19 to TRBJ2-3, with 11 bases aligning to TRBD1. V was pared by 4 bases and J by 4 bases, with 4 bases of the junction left unmatched. This CDR3 is 15 amino acids long. Per germline, CDR1 LNHDA and CDR2 SQIVND (reference sequence). This CDR3 reads CASSTGTGGSDTQYF. The CDR3 DNA sequence: TGTGCCAGTAGTACCGGGACAGGGGGTTCAGATACGCAGTATTTT.

The rearrangement links TRBV7-2 to TRBJ1-4; D perhaps matches TRBD1 (6 bases). This CDR3 is built from 14 residues. The germline V gene has CDR1 SGHTA and CDR2 FQGNSA. V shed 7 bases and J shed 8 bases, with 17 bases lying between them. The CDR3 nucleotides are TGTGCCAGCACCTGGGGGGGCCTCCGGGAAAAACTGTTTTTT. Translating gives CASTWGGLREKLFF.

The rearrangement uses TRBV19 and TRBJ2-2, with 9 bases fitting TRBD1. CDR3 length equals 15 residues. Per germline, CDR1 LNHDA and CDR2 SQIVND (reference sequence). Trimming took 7 bases from V and 7 from J; bases not matched to a gene: 10. The CDR3 DNA sequence: TGTGCCAGTACAGACAGGGGGACGGTTGGCGGGGAGCTGTTTTTT. Translation gives CASTDRGTVGGELFF.

Details on this clone: This sample also contains other DNA sequences that code for the same CDR3. The chain joins TRBV5-1 to TRBJ2-1; tentative D call: TRBD2 (6 bases). The germline V gene has CDR1 SGHRS and CDR2 YFSETQ. The length of the CDR3 is 15 residues. Between the trimmed V and J ends, which lost 0 bases and 0 bases, there was a span of 7 bases. The CDR3, as DNA: TGCGCCAGCAGCTTGGACGGGAGCTCCTACAATGAGCAGTTCTTC. The encoded protein is CASSLDGSSYNEQFF. The full variable domain, its missing parts supplied by reference TRBV5-1 and TRBJ2-1, is KAGVTQTPRYLIKTRGQQVTLSCSPISGHRSVSWYQQTPGQGLQFLFEYFSETQRNKGNFPGRFSGRQFSNSRSEMNVSTLELGDSALYLCASSLDGSSYNEQFFGPGTRLTVL.

V usage is TRBV9 and J usage is TRBJ2-1; 7 nucleotides line up with TRBD2. Germline lookup yields CDR1 SGDLS and CDR2 YYNGEE. With V trimmed by 6 bases and J by 1 base, 4 bases remained unmatched. CDR3 length equals 14 residues. CDR3 loop: CASTRAGSYNEQFF. The CDR3 coding sequence is TGTGCCAGCACCCGAGCGGGATCCTACAATGAGCAGTTCTTC.

This chain connects TRBV21-1 to TRBJ2-7; TRBD1 reflects the table's D call only, with no check against the DNA. TRBV21-1 is given as a pseudogene. There are 15 residues in the CDR3. The CDR3 DNA reads as TGTGCCAGCGAACCTGACAGGGGGCCTGATTACGAGCAGTACTTC. Translating gives CASEPDRGPDYEQYF.

This sequence joins TRBV6-6 and TRBJ2-1, with D unclear. Between the trimmed V and J ends, which lost 1 base and 6 bases, there was a span of 10 bases. The CDR3 contains 14 residues. Germline CDR1 is MNHNY and CDR2 is SVGAGI (reference sequence). CDR3 sequence reads: CASSYFTRSNEQFF. The CDR3 coding sequence is TGTGCCAGCAGTTACTTCACTCGGAGCAATGAGCAGTTCTTC.

This clone has a single count. The genes are TRBV7-8 and TRBJ1-5; D is undetermined. Germline CDR1 reads SGHVS; CDR2 reads FQNEAQ. The V end was cut by 1 base, the J end by 2 bases, with 6 bases between. This CDR3 is built from 14 residues. CDR3 loop: CASSLGDGNQPQHF. CDR3 DNA: TGTGCCAGCAGCTTAGGTGATGGCAATCAGCCCCAGCATTTT.

CDR3 coding DNA: TGTGCCAGCAGTTCCACAGGGATGACCCAGCATTTT. It yields the protein CASSSTGMTQHF. The chain recombines TRBV6-5 with TRBJ1-5; maybe TRBD1 (6 bases). The V gene's germline CDR1 is MNHEY and CDR2 SVGAGI. Trimming pared 4 bases from V and 11 bases from J, leaving 12 bases between. This CDR3 contains 12 residues.

The chain has TRBV5-1 and TRBJ2-1; 9 nucleotides agree with TRBD2. The CDR3 loop spans 16 amino acids. Germline CDR1 reads SGHRS; CDR2 reads YFSETQ. V dropped 0 bases and J dropped 6; count of bases not matched to a gene: 7. CDR3 sequence reads: CASSLETSGRVNEQFF. Here the CDR3 DNA reads TGCGCCAGCAGCTTGGAGACTAGCGGCAGAGTCAATGAGCAGTTCTTC.

In this sample, this clone turned up once. The V call is TRBV10-3, the J call TRBJ2-3; 10 nucleotides match TRBD2. Looked up from germline, CDR1 is ENHRY and CDR2 is SYGVKD. V gave up 2 bases and J gave up 3 bases; unmatched junction bases: 5. CDR3 length: 16 amino acids. CDR3 amino acids: CAISEGELAGTDTQYF. Written as DNA, the CDR3 is TGTGCCATCAGTGAGGGGGAACTAGCGGGAACAGATACGCAGTATTTT.

The rearrangement uses TRBV5-5 and TRBJ2-4, with a tentative D call TRBD2 (6 bases). Trimming took 3 bases from V and 6 from J, leaving 16 bases between them. CDR1 and CDR2 (germline): SGHKS, YYEKEE (reference sequence). This CDR3 spans 15 amino acids. For the CDR3, the DNA is TGTGCCAGCAGCTGGGACTTCTCTACGGGAAACATTCAGTACTTC. Its protein product is CASSWDFSTGNIQYF. The full variable domain, its missing parts supplied by reference TRBV5-5 and TRBJ2-4, is DAGVTQSPTHLIKTRGQQVTLRCSPISGHKSVSWYQQVLGQGPQFIFQYYEKEERGRGNFPDRFSARQFPNYSSELNVNALLLGDSALYLCASSWDFSTGNIQYFGAGTRLSVL.

This chain joins TRBV20-1 and TRBJ2-7; D is unclear. V shed 6 bases and J shed 3 bases, with 9 bases lying between them. The germline CDR1 and CDR2 sequences are DFQATT and SNEGSKA (reference sequence). CDR3 length: 11 residues. The CDR3 region has the DNA TGCAGTGCGCGCCCTTACTACGAGCAGTACTTC. This gives the protein CSARPYYEQYF.

The CDR3 sequence: CASRRGQAYEQYF. In nucleotides, the CDR3 is TGTGCCAGCAGGCGGGGCCAAGCCTACGAGCAGTACTTC. The chain links TRBV6-1 to TRBJ2-7, with a weak D call TRBD2 (6 bases). Per germline, CDR1 MNHNS and CDR2 SASEGT. The CDR3 totals 13 residues. The V end was cut by 6 bases, the J end by 2 bases, with 11 bases between.

This rearrangement joins TRBV19 to TRBJ1-5; a possible D gene is TRBD1 (5 bases). Between the trimmed V and J ends, which lost 4 bases and 5 bases, there was a span of 6 bases. CDR1 is LNHDA and CDR2 is SQIVND in the germline V gene (reference sequence). This CDR3 has 12 amino acids. CDR3 sequence: CASSKGHQPQHF. In DNA, the CDR3 is TGTGCCAGTAGTAAGGGGCATCAGCCCCAGCATTTT.

This chain uses TRBV2 with TRBJ2-7; TRBD1 is a possible D gene (6 bases). The CDR3 runs to 14 residues. CDR1 SNHLY and CDR2 FYNNEI come from the germline V gene. Between the trimmed V and J ends, which lost 7 bases and 5 bases, there was a span of 18 bases. The CDR3 here is CASTPITGSNEQYF. CDR3 in DNA: TGTGCCAGCACCCCAATCACAGGGTCCAACGAGCAGTACTTC.

This clone occurred a few times. V and J are TRBV19 and TRBJ2-1; tentatively, D is TRBD2 (6 bases). Germline V gene sequence: CDR1 LNHDA, CDR2 SQIVND (reference sequence). The CDR3 has 14 amino acids. V was shortened by 7 bases and J by 7 bases, with 17 bases between the two germline ends. CDR3 DNA sequence: TGTGCCAGTACACGGGGAGTTGGAGGGAATGAGCAGTTCTTC. This codes for CASTRGVGGNEQFF.

The chain uses TRBV5-4 and TRBJ2-1; the D gene is possibly TRBD2 (6 bases). The CDR3 has 19 residues. The ends were cut back, 6 bases at V and 0 bases at J, with 25 bases in the middle. Germline V CDR1 and CDR2: SGHNT, YYREEE (reference sequence). CDR3 amino acids: CASKRRDRGPQSSYNEQFF. For the CDR3, the DNA is TGTGCCAGCAAACGGCGGGATCGCGGACCACAGAGCTCCTACAATGAGCAGTTCTTC.

The chain employs TRBV11-2 and TRBJ2-1, with D tentatively TRBD2 (6 bases). CDR1 SGHAT and CDR2 FQNNGV come from the germline V gene. This CDR3 is 12 amino acids long. The germline V and J ends were trimmed by 5 bases and 9 bases, with 11 bases remaining between them. The CDR3 bases are TGTGCCAGCAGCGTGACTAGGGCTGAGCAGTTCTTC. It yields the protein CASSVTRAEQFF.

The chain is built from TRBV7-9 and TRBJ2-1; TRBD2 might be the D (6 bases). This CDR3 has 16 residues. Germline V gives CDR1 SEHNR, CDR2 FQNEAQ (reference sequence). With 7 bases removed from V and 0 bases from J, the gap between germline ends came to 16 bases. Written as DNA, the CDR3 is TGTGCCAGCACCCCCCGGAGGGGTTTCTCCTACAATGAGCAGTTCTTC. It encodes CASTPRRGFSYNEQFF. The variable domain in full, completed from reference TRBV7-9 and TRBJ2-1, reads DTGVSQNPRHKITKRGQNVTFRCDPISEHNRLYWYRQTLGQGPEFLTYFQNEAQLEKSRLLSDRFSAERPKGSFSTLEIQRTEQGDSAMYLCASTPRRGFSYNEQFFGPGTRLTVL.

The V gene is TRBV6-5, the J gene TRBJ2-3; 7 bases map to TRBD1. CDR1 and CDR2 from the germline V gene are MNHEY and SVGAGI. V lost 6 bases and J lost 9; bases outside the gene matches: 12. CDR3 length: 14 amino acids. This chain's CDR3 is CASRNPGQLGTQYF. CDR3 bases: TGTGCCAGCAGAAACCCGGGACAGTTGGGGACGCAGTATTTT.